Below are 20 T cell receptor beta chains sequenced from a single sample in a study of T-cell reconstitution after alpha-beta-depleted transplantation in children. Preparation of the TCRbeta library was carried out with unique molecular identifiers. TCRdb reprocessed the PCR reads with MiXCR, giving one entry per CDR3 protein. The sample has approximately 400,000 distinct CDR3 sequences; approximately 10% are singletons. The source was PBMCs from the stem cell graft donor, collected from the stem cell graft. These receptor sequences come from a human donor who donated a stem cell graft to a child with acute myeloid leukemia.

This clonotype has more than one count but fewer than ten. The chain links TRBV30 to TRBJ1-5, with 7 positions matching TRBD1. Germline values: CDR1 GTSNPN, CDR2 SVGIG (reference sequence). V lost 4 bases, J lost 11 bases, and 8 bases stayed unmatched. The CDR3 has 12 residues. As DNA, the CDR3 is TGTGCCTGGACCCAGGGGGGAGGGACCCAGCATTTT. This gives the protein CAWTQGGGTQHF.

The genes are TRBV7-9 and TRBJ1-2, with D possibly TRBD1 on 6 matching bases. The germline V gene encodes CDR1 SEHNR and CDR2 FQNEAQ (reference sequence). V was cut by 1 base and J by 3 bases, with 18 bases left in between. This CDR3 comprises 17 residues. CDR3 coding DNA: TGTGCCAGCAGCTTAGTTGGACAGCTCAGAGACGACTATGGCTACACCTTC. This gives the protein CASSLVGQLRDDYGYTF.

The chain employs TRBV11-1 and TRBJ2-5; TRBD1 matches at 9 bases. CDR3 size: 18 residues. Trimming took 1 base from V and 1 from J; bases not matched to a gene: 10. Germline lookup yields CDR1 SGHAT and CDR2 FQDESV (reference sequence). The CDR3 loop reads CASSLGGGTGRSQETQYF. CDR3 sequence (DNA): TGTGCCAGCAGCTTAGGAGGAGGGACAGGGCGGTCCCAAGAGACCCAGTACTTC.

This clonotype came up a few times. The J gene is TRBJ2-7, the V gene TRBV11-3; 12 positions match TRBD2. After removal of 3 bases from V and 3 bases from J, the junction contained 12 bases not matched to a gene. The CDR3 is 18 amino acids. Germline loops: CDR1 SGHNT, CDR2 YENEEA. Written as DNA, the CDR3 is TGTGCCAGCAGCTTCTTGTCTAGCGGGAGGGGCACCTTCTACGAGCAGTACTTC. Amino acids: CASSFLSSGRGTFYEQYF.

This clonotype came up a few times. DNA of the CDR3: TGTGCCACCAGTGATCAGGGAGGGTCGAACACCGGGGAGCTGTTTTTT. It translates to CATSDQGGSNTGELFF. V usage is TRBV15 and J usage is TRBJ2-2; TRBD2 aligns across 7 bases. Germline-derived CDR1 and CDR2 are LNHNV and YYDKDF (reference sequence). The CDR3 runs 16 residues. V lost 6 bases and J lost 0; bases outside the gene matches: 7.

This clonotype was observed at least ten times. The chain employs TRBV12-3 or TRBV12-4 and TRBJ1-4, with TRBD1 matching 9 bases. The CDR3 covers 15 residues. The V and J ends lost 4 bases and 8 bases, in that order; junction bases with no gene match: 8. Here the CDR3 DNA reads TGTGCCAGCAGTTCCTGGACAGGGGAGGGAGAAAAACTGTTTTTT. Protein: CASSSWTGEGEKLFF.

The table lists this clonotype with a few counts. Written as DNA, the CDR3 is TGTGCCAGCAGTTACCGGTACCTCTACGAGCAGTACTTC. It yields the protein CASSYRYLYEQYF. The V and J genes are TRBV6-5 and TRBJ2-7; no clear D. V lost 2 bases, J lost 3 bases, and 8 bases lay in between. There are 13 residues in the CDR3. Germline-derived CDR1 and CDR2 are MNHEY and SVGAGI.

The sample holds a few counts of this clonotype. This chain connects TRBV7-2 to TRBJ2-7; perhaps D is TRBD1 or TRBD2 (5 bases each). V lost 5 bases to trimming and J lost 6 bases, with 11 bases between them. This CDR3 spans 12 amino acids. Looked up from germline, CDR1 is SGHTA and CDR2 is FQGNSA. The CDR3 is CASSTGAAEQYV. The CDR3 bases are TGTGCCAGCAGCACCGGGGCCGCCGAGCAGTACGTC.

The rearrangement uses TRBV5-1 and TRBJ2-2, with TRBD1 matching over 9 bases. CDR1 is SGHRS, CDR2 YFSETQ, per germline. The CDR3 loop spans 16 amino acids. Trimming removed 3 bases from V and 0 bases from J; junction bases left unmatched: 3. The CDR3 DNA is TGCGCCAGCAGCTGGACAGGGGACCCGAACACCGGGGAGCTGTTTTTT. This translates into CASSWTGDPNTGELFF.

This clonotype occurred a few times. V is TRBV4-3 and J is TRBJ1-1; 9 positions match TRBD1. Per germline, CDR1 LGHNA and CDR2 YSLEER. The CDR3 spans 15 residues. The V and J ends lost 2 bases and 4 bases, in that order; junction bases with no gene match: 5. In DNA form, the CDR3 reads TGCGCCAGCAGCCAACCCGGGACAGGGACCACTGAAGCTTTCTTT. Translating gives CASSQPGTGTTEAFF.

In this sample, this clonotype turned up once. This chain links TRBV5-1 with TRBJ2-4; D perhaps matches TRBD2 (5 bases). The length of the CDR3 is 14 residues. V gave up 4 bases and J gave up 12 bases, with 20 bases separating them. Germline CDR1 SGHRS, CDR2 YFSETQ. CDR3 sequence: CASSKKGDEASQYF. In DNA, the CDR3 is TGCGCCAGCAGCAAGAAGGGAGACGAGGCCAGTCAGTACTTC.

This clonotype was detected only a few times. CDR3 nucleotides: TGCGCCAGCAGCTTGACCGGGCTAAAAGAGTCACCCCTCCACTTT. Translating gives CASSLTGLKESPLHF. V gene TRBV5-1 combines with J gene TRBJ1-6; D is ambiguous. Germline-derived CDR1 and CDR2 are SGHRS and YFSETQ. The CDR3 spans 15 residues. Trimming cost V 1 base and J 10 bases, with 15 bases left between them.

This clonotype turned up a few times. An end of the junction does not agree with germline; a read error may underlie this. The CDR3 sequence: CASSQSAVAGELFF. The CDR3 nucleotides are TGTGCTAGCAGCCAGTCCGCGGTCGCCGGGGAGCTGTTTTTT. V usage is TRBV7-7 and J usage is TRBJ2-2; D remains ambiguous. Looked up from germline, CDR1 is SSHAT and CDR2 is FNYEAQ (reference sequence). The CDR3 is 14 residues long.

This clonotype appeared a few times. CDR3 region: CSASRMENTEAFF. CDR3 nucleotides: TGCAGTGCTAGTCGCATGGAGAACACTGAAGCTTTCTTT. The chain couples TRBV20-1 to TRBJ1-1, with D uncertain. CDR3 size: 13 residues. Germline V CDR1 and CDR2: DFQATT, SNEGSKA (reference sequence). The V gene lost 3 bases and the J gene lost 1 base, with 9 bases spanning the gap.

The chain joins TRBV5-1 to TRBJ2-1, with D perhaps matching TRBD2 (5 bases). The CDR3 spans 16 residues. V was clipped by 4 bases and J by 6 bases, with 20 bases between them. Germline assignment: CDR1 SGHRS and CDR2 YFSETQ. The CDR3: CASSLKRHIPTNEQFF. The CDR3 DNA follows: TGCGCCAGCAGCCTGAAGCGGCACATCCCGACCAATGAGCAGTTCTTC.

This clonotype has at least ten counts. The junction departs from the called germline gene at one end, perhaps through a read error. The chain links TRBV5-1 to TRBJ2-5, with 7 bases lining up with TRBD2. Germline V gene data show CDR1 as SGHRS and CDR2 as YFSETQ. CDR3 length: 14 residues. In DNA form, the CDR3 reads TGTGCCAGCAGCTTAAGCGGGGTTGGTGAGACCCAGTACTTC. Translation: CASSLSGVGETQYF. The whole variable domain, remainder taken from reference TRBV5-1 and TRBJ2-5, is KAGVTQTPRYLIKTRGQQVTLSCSPISGHRSVSWYQQTPGQGLQFLFEYFSETQRNKGNFPGRFSGRQFSNSRSEMNVSTLELGDSALYLCASSLSGVGETQYFGPGTRLLVL.

This clonotype was seen ten or more times. The CDR3 nucleotides read TGTGCCAGCAGTAGACAGGAAGATAATTCACCCCTCCACTTT. Residues: CASSRQEDNSPLHF. J is TRBJ1-6 and V is TRBV12-3 or TRBV12-4, with TRBD1 as a possible D gene (6 bases). This CDR3 is built from 14 residues. Deletions cut 5 bases from V and 5 bases from J, with 10 bases between.

This chain joins TRBV5-1 and TRBJ2-1, with D possibly called TRBD1 or TRBD2 (7 bases each). This CDR3 has 14 amino acids. Trimming left V 4 bases short and J 8 bases short, with 16 bases between. From germline, CDR1 is SGHRS and CDR2 YFSETQ. CDR3 nucleotides: TGCGCCAGCAGCAGTAGCAGGGGGAGGGATGAGCAGTTCTTC. Its translation: CASSSSRGRDEQFF.

This clonotype was picked up many times. The rearrangement links TRBV29-1 to TRBJ2-2; D unresolved. Germline V gene lookup returns CDR1 SQVTM and CDR2 ANQGSEA. CDR3 length: 14 residues. V lost 1 base and J lost 2, with 8 bases in between. The CDR3 reads CSVEGQRNTGELFF. The CDR3 bases are TGCAGCGTTGAAGGGCAGAGAAACACCGGGGAGCTGTTTTTT.

Only a few counts were recorded for this clonotype. This sequence joins TRBV24-1 and TRBJ2-5; TRBD2 matches 10 bases. Per the germline V gene, CDR1 is KGHDR and CDR2 is SFDVKD. This CDR3 is 16 amino acids long. The junction had 9 bases not matched to a gene; V was cut back by 4 bases and J by 5 bases. The CDR3 sequence: CATSESQAGGLETQYF. The CDR3 coding sequence is TGTGCCACCAGTGAGTCCCAAGCGGGAGGGCTGGAGACCCAGTACTTC.